This T cell receptor beta chain was obtained from a study of blood T cell repertoires in COVID-19. At the level of the study: From T cells, B-cell-depleted T cells, or PBMCs came the material, which was cDNA or gDNA.

Two negative PCRs, clearance, or symptom resolution were required of recovered Cohort 3 donors. Using immunoSEQ multiplex PCR, the repertoire was profiled, and TCRdb retains in-frame clones only, with some absent. The sample carries 250,000 to 350,000 clones, around 87% recorded once. The CDR3 covers 14 residues. J was trimmed by 4 bases and V by 6 bases; bases with no gene match: 5. Germline V gene data show CDR1 as MDHEN and CDR2 as SYDVKM. The chain joins TRBV28 to TRBJ2-3; TRBD2 aligns across 9 bases. Specimen: PBMCs or T cells enriched from blood (not recorded which). The TCR sequence derives from a woman aged 25 to 39 who had recovered from COVID-19. The CDR3 DNA sequence: TGTGCCAGCAGGCCGCGGGGGGGGGCAGATACGCAGTATTTT. It specifies CASRPRGGADTQYF. The whole variable domain, filled in from reference TRBV28 and TRBJ2-3, reads DVKVTQSSRYLVKRTGEKVFLECVQDMDHENMFWYRQDPGLGLRLIYFSYDVKMKEKGDIPEGYSVSREKKERFSLILESASTNQTSMYLCASRPRGGADTQYFGPGTRLTVL.